Presented here are 22 T cell receptor beta chains from one specimen sequenced in a study of memory CD4+ T cells and cytomegalovirus serostatus. The sort gate was single viable CD3+CD4+CD8-CD45RO+ cells for memory CD4+ T cells. Generated by immunoSEQ multiplex PCR, the TCRdb table keeps only in-frame clones and is missing some. The sample has 61,000 or so clones, 80% seen once. The sequenced sample was memory CD4+ T cells from blood. Receptor source: an adult in good health and CMV-seronegative. Some clones in this sample may be carry-over from other donors' samples.

The V and J genes are TRBV28 and TRBJ2-7; tentatively, D is TRBD2 (6 bases). V lost 8 bases, J lost 2 bases, and 10 bases lay in between. Germline V gives CDR1 MDHEN, CDR2 SYDVKM. CDR3 length equals 12 residues. The CDR3 DNA reads TGTGCCAGCGGGCGGGGTGCCTACGAGCAGTACTTC. It encodes CASGRGAYEQYF.

CDR3 residues: CASSLDSDLNQPQHF. Here the CDR3 DNA reads TGTGCCAGCAGCCTAGACAGCGACCTCAATCAGCCCCAGCATTTT. The rearrangement uses TRBV7-8 and TRBJ1-5; tentative D call: TRBD1 (5 bases). Germline loops: CDR1 SGHVS, CDR2 FQNEAQ. The CDR3 totals 15 residues. The V end lost 5 bases, the J end lost 3 bases, and 14 bases lay between the germline ends.

The chain carries TRBV5-1 and TRBJ2-3; D uncertain. V lost 0 bases and J lost 6, with 11 bases in between. The CDR3 contains 14 residues. CDR1 SGHRS and CDR2 YFSETQ come from the germline V gene. Here the CDR3 reads CASSLGQTQDTQYF. CDR3 sequence (DNA): TGCGCCAGCAGCTTGGGTCAGACCCAGGATACGCAGTATTTT.

The sample holds a few counts of this clone. The V call is TRBV5-1, the J call TRBJ1-4; TRBD1 is a possible D gene (6 bases). The CDR3 sequence is 15 residues long. Looked up from germline, CDR1 is SGHRS and CDR2 is YFSETQ. V was trimmed by 3 bases and J by 8 bases, leaving 17 bases between them. CDR3 in amino acids: CASSSGAGVNEKLFF. Here the CDR3 DNA reads TGCGCCAGCAGCTCGGGGGCAGGGGTGAACGAAAAACTGTTTTTT.

About this clone itself: Other DNA sequences from this sample encode an identical CDR3 as well. The V call is TRBV7-9, the J call TRBJ2-3, with D possibly matching TRBD1 (5 bases). The CDR3 is 14 residues long. Germline assignment: CDR1 SEHNR and CDR2 FQNEAQ (reference sequence). Trimming cost V 1 base and J 5 bases, with 10 bases left between them. Here the CDR3 DNA reads TGTGCCAGCAGCTTAGGTCAGGGCAAAGATACGCAGTATTTT. As protein: CASSLGQGKDTQYF.

The J gene is TRBJ1-5, the V gene TRBV7-2, with D unresolved. The V gene's germline CDR1 is SGHTA and CDR2 FQGNSA. V was cut by 1 base and J by 5 bases, with 6 bases left in between. CDR3 length: 13 residues. The CDR3 reads CASSLGWDQPQHF. The CDR3 DNA reads TGTGCCAGCAGCTTAGGGTGGGATCAGCCCCAGCATTTT.

The rearrangement uses TRBV29-1 and TRBJ2-1, with D tentatively TRBD2 (6 bases). Germline V lookup: CDR1 SQVTM, CDR2 ANQGSEA. The germline V and J ends were trimmed by 5 bases and 4 bases, with 18 bases remaining between them. This CDR3 spans 15 amino acids. CDR3 protein: CSVSMRTTFYNEQFF. CDR3 bases: TGCAGCGTTTCGATGCGGACTACCTTTTACAATGAGCAGTTCTTC.

This clone was counted a single time. The chain uses TRBV7-2 and TRBJ2-7, with 7 nucleotides matching TRBD1. The junction had 14 bases not matched to a gene; V was cut back by 6 bases and J by 3 bases. The V gene's germline CDR1 is SGHTA and CDR2 FQGNSA. The CDR3 runs 16 residues. The CDR3 bases are TGTGCCAGCAGTTTTGGAACCCCTCGGACAGGCTACGAGCAGTACTTC. Translating it yields CASSFGTPRTGYEQYF.

V is TRBV30 and J is TRBJ2-1, with D perhaps matching TRBD2 (6 bases). Trimming shortened V by 0 bases and J by 10 bases, and 13 bases separated the two germline ends. CDR3 length: 13 amino acids. CDR1 GTSNPN and CDR2 SVGIG come from the germline V gene (reference sequence). CDR3 sequence (DNA): TGTGCCTGGAGTGTACAGAGTGGGGGGGAGCAGTTCTTC. Protein: CAWSVQSGGEQFF. The complete variable domain, with remaining parts taken from reference TRBV30 and TRBJ2-1, reads SQTIHQWPATLVQPVGSPLSLECTVEGTSNPNLYWYRQAAGRGLQLLFYSVGIGQISSEVPQNLSASRPQDRQFILSSKKLLLSDSGFYLCAWSVQSGGEQFFGPGTRLTVL.

The chain uses TRBV4-3 and TRBJ1-3; D gene unclear. CDR1 LGHNA and CDR2 YSLEER come from the germline V gene. The CDR3 totals 14 residues. Trimming cost V 2 bases and J 1 base, with 6 bases left between them. CDR3 coding DNA: TGCGCCAGCAGCCAACTTATTTCTGGAAACACCATATATTTT. Encoded protein: CASSQLISGNTIYF.

V gene TRBV2 combines with J gene TRBJ2-7; 7 bases are a match to TRBD1. The CDR3 is made up of 15 amino acids. V was pared by 7 bases and J by 0 bases, with 9 bases of the junction left unmatched. Germline loops: CDR1 SNHLY, CDR2 FYNNEI. The CDR3 DNA sequence: TGTGCCAGCAAGACTAACCGGGACAGCTCCTACGAGCAGTACTTC. Protein product: CASKTNRDSSYEQYF.

The chain links TRBV5-1 to TRBJ1-2; D is uncertain. Trimming took 1 base from V and 7 from J, leaving 17 bases between them. The CDR3 consists of 15 residues. Per germline, CDR1 SGHRS and CDR2 YFSETQ. The CDR3 sequence is CASSLSGTAQRGYTF. The CDR3 nucleotides are TGCGCCAGCAGCTTGAGCGGAACAGCCCAACGTGGCTACACCTTC.

V gene TRBV9 combines with J gene TRBJ1-2, with a possible D match to TRBD1 (5 bases). The V end was cut by 3 bases, the J end by 2 bases, with 11 bases between. Germline V gene sequence: CDR1 SGDLS, CDR2 YYNGEE. The length of the CDR3 is 14 residues. CDR3 in amino acids: CASSGDRNNYGYTF. CDR3 nucleotides: TGTGCCAGCAGCGGGGACCGCAACAACTATGGCTACACCTTC.

The chain recombines TRBV5-4 with TRBJ1-1; D may be TRBD1 (6 bases). Trimming pared 4 bases from V and 0 bases from J, leaving 13 bases between. Germline V gives CDR1 SGHNT, CDR2 YYREEE (reference sequence). The CDR3 spans 15 residues. CDR3 sequence (DNA): TGTGCCAGCAGCCCGCTACAGGGACTGAACACTGAAGCTTTCTTT. This codes for CASSPLQGLNTEAFF. The variable domain in full, with the rest retrieved from reference TRBV5-4 and TRBJ1-1, is ETGVTQSPTHLIKTRGQQVTLRCSSQSGHNTVSWYQQALGQGPQFIFQYYREEENGRGNFPPRFSGLQFPNYSSELNVNALELDDSALYLCASSPLQGLNTEAFFGQGTRLTVV.

J is TRBJ2-3 and V is TRBV4-3; TRBD2 matches 8 bases. V shed 5 bases, J shed 4 bases, and the junction held 11 bases outside the gene matches. The CDR3 runs 16 residues. The germline V gene encodes CDR1 LGHNA and CDR2 YSLEER. This CDR3 is CASSTSGGATSDTQYF. DNA of the CDR3: TGCGCCAGCAGCACCTCGGGGGGGGCGACTTCAGATACGCAGTATTTT.

The rearrangement uses TRBV7-6 and TRBJ2-3; TRBD2 matches at 9 bases. The CDR3 consists of 16 residues. Losses at the gene ends were 2 bases for V and 0 bases for J; bases not matched to a gene: 3. From germline, CDR1 is SGHVS and CDR2 FNYEAQ. CDR3 in amino acids: CASSLNAGGSTDTQYF. The CDR3 DNA reads as TGTGCCAGCAGCTTAAACGCGGGGGGGAGCACAGATACGCAGTATTTT.

This chain connects TRBV11-1 to TRBJ2-5; 7 nucleotides align to TRBD1. This CDR3 is built from 14 residues. The germline V gene encodes CDR1 SGHAT and CDR2 FQDESV (reference sequence). V shed 3 bases, J shed 3 bases, and the junction held 4 bases outside the gene matches. The CDR3 loop is CASSFNQGEETQYF. The CDR3 DNA follows: TGTGCCAGCAGCTTCAATCAGGGGGAAGAGACCCAGTACTTC.

The rearrangement uses TRBV2 and TRBJ1-4; D is undetermined. The CDR3 sequence is 15 residues long. In germline, CDR1 is SNHLY, CDR2 FYNNEI. The germline V and J ends were trimmed by 4 bases and 2 bases, with 11 bases remaining between them. CDR3 sequence (DNA): TGTGCCAGCAGTGGGACGAGAAGCACTAATGAAAAACTGTTTTTT. Translated, it gives CASSGTRSTNEKLFF.

J is TRBJ1-2 and V is TRBV6-1; 7 bases are shared with TRBD1. Germline V gene lookup returns CDR1 MNHNS and CDR2 SASEGT. The CDR3 extends over 15 amino acids. The V and J ends lost 4 bases and 3 bases, in that order; junction bases with no gene match: 8. In DNA form, the CDR3 reads TGTGCCAGCAGTGCCACAGGGGCCTCCTACTATGGCTACACCTTC. The encoded protein is CASSATGASYYGYTF.

This chain connects TRBV2 to TRBJ2-3, with 7 bases aligning to TRBD2. This CDR3 spans 15 amino acids. V was pared by 2 bases and J by 2 bases, with 4 bases of the junction left unmatched. From germline, CDR1 is SNHLY and CDR2 FYNNEI. The DNA of the CDR3 is TGTGCCAGCAGTGAAAATCGGGAGGACACAGATACGCAGTATTTT. It translates to CASSENREDTDTQYF.

This chain links TRBV6-1 with TRBJ2-1, with D maybe TRBD2 (6 bases). The CDR3 sequence is 14 residues long. Germline CDR1 MNHNS, CDR2 SASEGT. V was clipped by 3 bases and J by 10 bases, with 16 bases between them. CDR3 region: CASSDPGREREQFF. The CDR3 DNA follows: TGTGCCAGCAGTGACCCTGGGCGGGAACGGGAGCAGTTCTTC.

This clone was counted once. This sequence joins TRBV6-6 and TRBJ1-2; TRBD1 might be the D (5 bases). CDR1 is MNHNY and CDR2 is SVGAGI in the germline V gene (reference sequence). The CDR3 has 16 amino acids. Trimming took 5 bases from V and 5 from J, leaving 21 bases between them. The CDR3 is CASSLPVGQGAYGYTF. DNA of the CDR3: TGTGCCAGCAGTCTACCGGTGGGGCAGGGAGCATATGGCTACACCTTC.